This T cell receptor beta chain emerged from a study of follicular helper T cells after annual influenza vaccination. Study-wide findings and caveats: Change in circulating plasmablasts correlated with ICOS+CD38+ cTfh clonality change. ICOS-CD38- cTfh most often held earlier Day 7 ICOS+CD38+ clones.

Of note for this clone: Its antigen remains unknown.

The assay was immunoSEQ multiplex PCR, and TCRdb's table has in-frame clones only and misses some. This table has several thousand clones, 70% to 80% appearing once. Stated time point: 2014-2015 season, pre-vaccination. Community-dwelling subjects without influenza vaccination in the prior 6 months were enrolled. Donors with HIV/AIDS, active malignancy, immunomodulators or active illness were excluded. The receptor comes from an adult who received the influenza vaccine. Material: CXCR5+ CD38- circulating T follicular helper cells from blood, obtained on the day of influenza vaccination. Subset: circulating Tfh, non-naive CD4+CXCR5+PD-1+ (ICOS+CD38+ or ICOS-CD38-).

The CDR3 sequence: CASSIRRLNEQFF. The CDR3 nucleotides read TGTGCCAGTAGTATTAGGCGTCTCAATGAGCAGTTCTTC. This chain uses TRBV19 with TRBJ2-1; D remains unclear. V gave up 3 bases and J gave up 6 bases, with 9 bases separating them. The CDR3 runs to 13 residues. CDR1 and CDR2 (germline): LNHDA, SQIVND (reference sequence).